This is a list of T cell receptor beta chains from one sample in a study of blood T cell repertoires in COVID-19. The table came from immunoSEQ multiplex PCR; TCRdb's copy has only in-frame clones and leaves some out. The data hold 270,000 or so clones, with approximately 85% observed a single time. Input material: PBMCs or T cells enriched from blood (not recorded which). The receptors were sampled from a woman aged 50 to 60 who had been exposed to COVID-19. The CDR3 runs from the conserved cysteine through the conserved F or W. A D gene is named only where the DNA matches it firmly. Clone size is not always given. Where it is, it says once, few, many or a class for expanded clones.

d_call,clone_size,v_call,j_call,cdr3_aa,cdr3_nt
TRBD1,once,TRBV18,TRBJ2-5,CASSPQQGMGETQYF,TGTGCCAGCTCACCCCAACAGGGGATGGGGGAGACCCAGTACTTC
.,.,TRBV19,TRBJ1-5,CASSIPEIAVAPQHF,TGTGCCAGTAGTATCCCAGAAATTGCGGTGGCGCCCCAGCATTTT
TRBD1,.,TRBV19,TRBJ1-6,CATGTGSSPLHF,TGTGCCACCGGGACAGGGAGTTCACCCCTCCACTTT
.,.,TRBV5-1,TRBJ2-7,CASSLGEFEQYF,TGCGCCAGCAGCTTGGGAGAATTCGAGCAGTACTTC
.,.,TRBV2,TRBJ1-1,CATALLQGLKAFF,TGTGCCACCGCACTACTACAGGGTCTGAAAGCTTTCTTT
.,.,TRBV12-3/TRBV12-4,TRBJ2-1,CASSRSGVEQFF,TGTGCCAGCAGCCGTTCAGGTGTTGAGCAGTTCTTC
TRBD1,.,TRBV19,TRBJ1-6,CASSSRQGGNNSPLHF,TGTGCCAGTAGTTCCCGACAGGGCGGGAATAATTCACCCCTCCACTTT
.,.,TRBV23-1,TRBJ1-3,CASRTPNSGNTIYF,TGCGCCAGCAGAACGCCCAATAGCGGAAACACCATATATTTT
TRBD2,.,TRBV5-1,TRBJ2-4,CASSLVAGGAKNIQYF,TGCGCCAGCAGCTTGGTAGCGGGGGGAGCCAAAAACATTCAGTACTTC
.,.,TRBV3-1/TRBV3-2,TRBJ2-7,CASSQGRSYEQYF,TGTGCCAGCAGCCAGGGGAGGTCCTACGAGCAGTACTTC
TRBD1,few,TRBV18,TRBJ1-5,CASSQGAGNQPQHF,TGTGCCAGCTCACAGGGGGCCGGCAATCAGCCCCAGCATTTT
.,.,TRBV12-3/TRBV12-4,TRBJ1-4,CASSSWGGEKLFF,TGTGCCAGCAGTTCCTGGGGAGGGGAAAAACTGTTTTTT
.,.,TRBV11-1,TRBJ2-5,CATRGEGRETQYF,TGTGCCACCCGGGGTGAGGGGAGGGAGACCCAGTACTTC
TRBD1,once,TRBV19,TRBJ1-1,CASSMTGANTEAFF,TGTGCCAGTAGTATGACAGGGGCCAACACTGAAGCTTTCTTT
.,.,TRBV5-1,TRBJ2-2,CASSLAAGDGGELFF,TGCGCCAGCAGCTTGGCGGCAGGGGACGGCGGGGAGCTGTTTTTT
.,.,TRBV27,TRBJ2-4,CASSLSTDGNIQYF,TGTGCCAGCAGTTTATCCACCGACGGGAACATTCAGTACTTC
TRBD1,once,TRBV5-4,TRBJ2-2,CASSLRTGSTGELFF,TGTGCCAGCAGCTTGCGGACAGGGAGCACCGGGGAGCTGTTTTTT
.,.,TRBV7-9,TRBJ1-1,CASSSPTGLGNTEAFF,TGTGCCAGCAGCTCACCTACAGGGTTGGGGAACACTGAAGCTTTCTTT
.,.,TRBV6-2/TRBV6-3,TRBJ2-3,CASSHGGRADTQYF,TGTGCCAGCAGTCATGGGGGCAGGGCAGATACGCAGTATTTT
.,.,TRBV6-2/TRBV6-3,TRBJ1-5,CASSPHGGYQPQHF,TGTGCCAGCAGTCCCCATGGGGGCTATCAGCCCCAGCATTTT
.,.,TRBV12-5,TRBJ1-6,CASAWTDNSPLHF,TGTGCTAGTGCCTGGACAGACAATTCACCCCTCCACTTT
.,.,TRBV9,TRBJ1-2,CASSEGVNYGYTF,TGTGCCAGCAGTGAGGGAGTTAACTATGGCTACACCTTC
TRBD1,.,TRBV7-2,TRBJ1-2,CASSRTGTGYPGYTF,TGTGCCAGCAGCCGTACCGGGACAGGCTATCCGGGCTACACCTTC
.,.,TRBV25-1,TRBJ1-6,CASSPGSNSPLHF,TGTGCCAGCAGTCCGGGGTCGAATTCACCCCTCCACTTT
.,.,TRBV18,TRBJ2-5,CASSRGGDETQYF,TGTGCCAGCTCACGAGGAGGGGACGAGACCCAGTACTTC
TRBD2,.,TRBV11-3,TRBJ2-3,CASSLGLAGGTDTQYF,TGTGCCAGCAGCTTAGGGCTAGCGGGGGGCACAGATACGCAGTATTTT
TRBD1,few,TRBV19,TRBJ1-2,CASSILQGGSYGYTF,TGTGCCAGTAGTATACTACAGGGGGGAAGCTATGGCTACACCTTC
TRBD1,few,TRBV5-1,TRBJ1-1,CASSLVLTGTGGMNTEAFF,TGCGCCAGCAGCTTGGTCCTGACCGGGACAGGCGGCATGAACACTGAAGCTTTCTTT
TRBD1,.,TRBV5-1,TRBJ2-7,CASSLLGMAGGSYEQYF,TGCGCCAGCAGCTTGCTGGGGATGGCAGGGGGTTCCTACGAGCAGTACTTC
.,.,TRBV29-1,TRBJ2-1,CSVGGGHDEQFF,TGCAGCGTTGGTGGGGGCCACGATGAGCAGTTCTTC
TRBD1,.,TRBV19,TRBJ1-1,CASSILQGAEAFF,TGTGCCAGTAGTATTTTGCAGGGGGCTGAAGCTTTCTTT
TRBD1,.,TRBV15,TRBJ2-7,CATSRDPTGVSYEQYF,TGTGCCACCAGCCGAGACCCTACAGGGGTATCCTACGAGCAGTACTTC
TRBD2,once,TRBV28,TRBJ2-6,CARSPGGLAGGRLLSGANVLTF,TGTGCCCGCAGCCCTGGGGGACTAGCGGGGGGGCGCTTGCTCTCTGGGGCCAACGTCCTGACTTTC
.,.,TRBV6-5,TRBJ1-2,CASSPDSEWYGYTF,TGTGCCAGCAGCCCCGACTCCGAATGGTATGGCTACACCTTC
TRBD1,.,TRBV28,TRBJ1-4,CASSYRDRGSWEKLFF,TGTGCCAGCAGTTACCGGGACAGGGGGTCTTGGGAAAAACTGTTTTTT
TRBD1,.,TRBV7-7,TRBJ1-1,CASSPGDRAFLNTEAFF,TGTGCCAGCAGCCCCGGGGACAGGGCATTCTTGAACACTGAAGCTTTCTTT
.,.,TRBV13,TRBJ2-1,CASSSTLAAEQFF,TGTGCCAGCAGCTCTACACTAGCAGCTGAGCAGTTCTTC
TRBD1,.,TRBV28,TRBJ1-1,CASSLSGTDEAFF,TGTGCCAGCAGTTTATCAGGGACAGATGAAGCTTTCTTT
.,.,TRBV9,TRBJ2-3,CASSVTYQDTQYF,TGTGCCAGCAGCGTAACCTACCAAGATACGCAGTATTTT
.,.,TRBV7-2,TRBJ1-6,CASSLVTGPDSPLHF,TGTGCCAGCAGCTTAGTGACAGGACCTGATTCACCCCTCCACTTT
.,.,TRBV10-2,TRBJ1-4,CASSAGSPEKLFF,TGCGCCAGCAGTGCAGGGTCTCCAGAAAAACTGTTTTTT
.,.,TRBV21-1,TRBJ1-2,CASSKERGPGYTF,TGTGCCAGCAGCAAAGAAAGGGGGCCGGGCTACACCTTC
.,.,TRBV24-1,TRBJ1-2,CATSDFGAGGIGGYTF,TGTGCCACCAGTGATTTTGGGGCCGGAGGGATAGGCGGCTACACCTTC
TRBD1,once,TRBV29-1,TRBJ2-7,CSVEGGTGSTLYEQYF,TGCAGCGTTGAAGGGGGGACAGGGAGTACGCTCTACGAGCAGTACTTC